This T cell receptor (beta chain) is from a study of cytomegalovirus exposure and HLA in healthy donors. Study at large: A prior study identified just under 120 million unique TCR beta sequences from roughly 180 million T cells.

Study outcomes and limitations: The authors considered a cluster of highly shared sequence variants likely to be a sequencing artifact.

The PCR ran on 60 Vbeta and 13 Jbeta primers. Repertoires were generated with immunoSEQ multiplex PCR, while TCRdb's copy carries only in-frame clones and drops some. Altogether about 170,000 clones are present, 80% to 85% being singletons, with the ten largest covering approximately 1.2%. A remark on this clone: Antigen unknown.

This TCR was sampled from a boy aged 2 to 10 in good health and CMV-seronegative. The sample taken for sequencing was PBMCs.

The chain's CDR3 is CAISSTERGYTF. The CDR3 DNA follows: TGTGCCATCAGCTCGACAGAAAGGGGCTACACCTTC. This chain links TRBV10-3 with TRBJ1-2, with TRBD1 as a possible D gene (5 bases). Germline V CDR1 and CDR2: ENHRY, SYGVKD. V was cut by 6 bases and J by 8 bases, with 13 bases left in between. The CDR3 is 12 amino acids.